The T cell receptor beta chain described here comes from a study of cytomegalovirus exposure and HLA in healthy donors (TCRdb year 2017). For the study in its entirety: According to an earlier analysis of 450 to 650 of the donors, roughly 180 million T cells yielded 120 million or so unique TCR beta sequences and roughly 280 Gb of sequence data. About 330 gigabases of sequencing data and 91 million or so unique TCR sequences made up an early release that covered 500 to 650 HLA-typed donors. The genetic ancestry cluster associated with self-reported Caucasian donors included about four fifths of the 398 genotyped donors. The study aimed to test whether signatures of past pathogen exposure could be identified by cataloging public T cell receptors. The study used immunosequencing to profile the T cell repertoires of around 600 subjects and linked those repertoires to cytomegalovirus serostatus. Besides the first cohort of approximately 710 subjects, a separate validation cohort made up of 120 different subjects was used. To predict cytomegalovirus infection status, the study combined high-throughput TCR immunosequencing, statistical association of individual TCRs with disease status, and machine learning. To study patterns of TCR occurrence, a later analysis re-analyzed previously published TCR beta repertoires from 650 to 750 donors and added high-resolution HLA genotyping. Rather than using new phenotypic data, the later analysis identified candidate immune exposures from TCR beta sequences and from how often those sequences occurred across donors. An earlier analysis of around 580 of the donors used high-throughput TCR beta sequencing to judge whether each TCR beta V gene segment behaved as functional or pseudogenic. Donor age, sex, ethnicity and CMV serostatus were compiled alongside the repertoire data. A later genetic analysis took genome-wide SNP genotypes for 398 of the 666 donors and used that subset as a discovery cohort. Every discovery cohort repertoire had been produced on one sequencing platform. HLA typing covered class I and class II loci at four-digit resolution. The number of typed donors differed by locus: 629-630 for A, B, C, DRB1 and DQB1; approximately 530 for DQA1; around 580 for DPA1; and 400 to 480 for DPB1. Because of strong linkage in the cohort, roughly five DR-DQ haplotypes were treated as single units for association and clustering. On average, 235,054 unique TCR beta nucleotide sequences were sequenced per donor among a few hundred genotyped donors of the cohort, with approximately 18% of those sequences being non-productive. General study outcomes and caveats: In a later analysis, the rate of TCR association differed among HLA loci, with DRB1 alleles having the most associated TCRs and HLA-C alleles having the fewest. Because counts were too low, seventeen rarely observed V segments, including chromosome 9 orphons, were excluded from the earlier analysis of several hundred of the donors. The classifier was reported to diagnose cytomegalovirus status with high specificity and sensitivity in both the original cohort and the validation cohort. Sequencing depth was assumed to be roughly uniform across donors in the presence/absence analyses, though that assumption may not hold. A later genetic analysis associated a missense DCLRE1C variant with V-gene and J-gene trimming of TCR beta chains, and an independent cohort replicated the association. A later analysis associated about 17,000 TCR beta sequences with specific HLA alleles at a false discovery rate of 0.05. In a later analysis, most CMV-associated TCR beta chains were found to appear HLA-restricted, with HLA associations seemingly driven largely by CMV exposure. A cluster of highly shared sequence variants was judged likely to be a technical artifact of the sequencing pipeline. According to a later genetic analysis, donors in an Asian-associated ancestry cluster had fewer N-insertions in productive TCRs than the approximately 690-donor mean. A total of fewer than 200 TCR beta chains were listed by the study as associated with cytomegalovirus. In this cohort, only TCR beta chains were sequenced, and detectable features were limited by the absence of alpha or paired-chain data. It was suggested by the authors that the approach could potentially be generalized to other disease states and immunological phenotypes. When HLA alleles, especially DR and DQ, strongly co-occurred, attributing TCR associations to individual alleles was difficult. A later analysis reported that several top co-occurrence clusters appeared linked to parvovirus B19, influenza, CMV and Epstein-Barr virus. A further reported finding was that TCR beta sequences accurately predicted the HLA-A and HLA-B alleles for most subjects in the first cohort. In vitro tests confirmed that a few of the cytomegalovirus-associated TCR beta chains recognize cytomegalovirus antigens. Because the 87-base-pair reads could not distinguish some IMGT-functional V segments, including TRBV6-2 and TRBV6-3, those segments were excluded. Immune exposure information for the cohort was limited to CMV serostatus. In an earlier analysis of fewer than 700 of the donors, most TCR beta V segments appeared in productive rearrangements about 87% or about 30% of the time, broadly matching IMGT annotations. Linkage disequilibrium might explain the correlated functional status among segregating V segments, but an unknown experimental factor could not be ruled out. Compared with equally common non-associated chains, HLA-associated TCR beta chains in a later analysis were more clonally expanded and had lower generation probabilities. Because HLA typing was missing for some donors at each locus, association tests included only the typed subset. Across donors, most TCR sequences were observed very rarely, whereas some public TCRs were present in many individuals.

The cohort was made up of approximately 670 healthy bone marrow donors. Cohort members were all nominally healthy when sampled, although unrecorded immune exposures were likely present. The donor tested CMV seropositive and was one of the 289 seropositive cohort members. A peripheral blood sample was collected from each donor, and TCR beta sequencing was performed on peripheral blood mononuclear cells. The Qiagen DNeasy Blood Extraction Kit was used to extract genomic DNA from the blood cell samples. This clone was seen only a few times. There is no known antigen for this receptor. No base quality information exists; no much larger clone differs at one position. There are 15 amino acids in the CDR3, from cysteine to phenylalanine inclusive. Only the CDR3 region is kept as DNA, spanning 45 bases read in frame from base 1. V loses 4 bases of germline sequence and J loses 5 bases, and the interval between the two ends is 18 bases. The germline V gene encodes CDR1 SGHDT and CDR2 YYEEEE.

Library preparation was by the immunoSEQ multiplex PCR assay. For the multiplex PCR, a mixture combining 60 forward primers for TCR Vbeta segments and 13 reverse primers for TCR Jbeta segments was used. A multiplex PCR assay on genomic DNA amplified the CDR3 region of rearranged TCR beta genes. The Illumina HiSeq System was used to sequence the amplified TCR beta libraries as 87-base-pair reads. The source study handled its data this way. Across the 700 or so repertoires, a later analysis counted 80 million or so unique TCR beta chains, 9.5 million to 12 million of which were shared by at least two donors. To remove PCR and sequencing errors, raw reads were error-corrected and collapsed into unique sequences using a nearest-neighbor algorithm that merged closely related sequences. To assign V, D and J gene segments, CDR3 sequences were aligned to IMGT reference sequences. For a sequence to be retained, a match of at least six nucleotides was required to both a V gene segment and a J gene segment. A rearrangement was called productive if the CDR3 had no stop codons and remained in frame with V and J, and every other rearrangement was called non-productive. CDR3 was defined according to IMGT convention as the region running from the second conserved V-encoded cysteine to the conserved J-encoded phenylalanine. The earlier analysis of fewer than 750 of the donors excluded sequences that lacked an unambiguous match to a single V gene segment. An earlier analysis of fewer than 650 of the donors classified V segments as functional when productive rearrangements were above 56.7% and as segregating when the standard deviation between donors was above 5%. To diagnose cytomegalovirus status from the catalog of TCR beta chain sequences, a statistical classification framework was built. A later analysis assigned V and J genes by comparing TCR nucleotide sequences with IMGT/GENE-DB human TR gene sequences. The TCRdist pipeline was used in a later analysis to assign CDR3 sequences and most-parsimonious VDJ recombination scenarios. In a later analysis, each TCR beta chain was defined by its CDR3 amino acid sequence together with its V-gene family, and reads without a unique V-gene family were excluded. In a later analysis, 450 to 600 highly shared, low-generation-probability nucleotide sequences were removed to address suspected cross-contamination and a sequencing artifact. A later analysis calculated a clonal expansion index for each public chain from normalized within-repertoire ranks of inferred template counts. In a later analysis, generation probabilities were computed using a VDJ recombination model fitted to out-of-frame rearrangements, and the results were checked against IGoR. In a later analysis, hypergeometric tests were used to score TCR-TCR, TCR-HLA and TCR-CMV co-occurrence, with a repertoire-size bias correction applied to TCR pairs. In a later analysis, false discovery rates were estimated by permuting HLA or CMV assignments 20 times. In a later analysis, co-occurring TCRs were grouped using DBSCAN, and TCRdist sequence similarity was added for clustering within HLA-allele-positive subsets. Co-occurrence clustering excluded repertoires with fewer than 30,000 or more than 120,000 public chains, plus five with anomalous nucleotide sharing. Held by TCRdb, this immuneACCESS table contains in-frame sequences only and omits some clones. Under half of the omission traces to an unresolved V gene where checked; the cause of the rest is unknown. V, J and clone size reflect that table, while D and trimming were determined from the DNA. The sample has roughly 200,000 clones on record, more than 9.5% of them singletons. The top ten constitute 7.5% to 10% of the sample.

This sequence originates from a man in his fifties or sixties in good health and CMV-seropositive. Sequences were obtained from PBMCs. The chain was built from TRBV5-6 and TRBJ1-1; D gene: possibly TRBD1, on 6 matching bases. The nucleotides are TGTGCCAGCAGCCAGCCAGGGGAGTGGGTGACTGAAGCTTTCTTT. It encodes CASSQPGEWVTEAFF. When the CDR3 is completed using the reference TRBV5-6 and TRBJ1-1 genes on either side, the full variable domain is DAGVTQSPTHLIKTRGQQVTLRCSPKSGHDTVSWYQQALGQGPQFIFQYYEEEERQRGNFPDRFSGHQFPNYSSELNVNALLLGDSALYLCASSQPGEWVTEAFFGQGTRLTVV.